The clone carrying this TCR beta chain was recorded a few times. The antigen is undetermined. This sample was taken from a study of response to subunit inactivated influenza vaccine. The germline V and J ends were trimmed by 4 bases and 5 bases, with 17 bases remaining between them. There are 15 residues in the CDR3. From germline, CDR1 is SNHLY and CDR2 FYNNEI. Findings of the study overall: Authors suggested each seasonal influenza vaccination recruits few new T cells.

MiXCR, applied by TCRdb to the RT-PCR reads, yields one record per CDR3 protein. The sample includes over 750,000 distinct CDR3 sequences, about 20% of them seen just once. The chain combines TRBV2 with TRBJ1-1, with D perhaps TRBD1 (5 bases). Specimen: PBMCs from blood, collected less than 6 days after vaccination. This clonotype originated in a man aged 50 or older who received an inactivated influenza vaccine. CDR3 bases: TGTGCCAGCAGTGGGCTGGCAGGGATAGGGACTGAAGCTTTCTTT. It yields the protein CASSGLAGIGTEAFF.